This T cell receptor (beta chain) was sequenced in a study of blood T cells in healthy people across ages. This clonotype has only a few counts. A read error may account for a junction end that differs from germline. Per the germline V gene, CDR1 is SSHAT and CDR2 is FNYEAQ (reference sequence). This CDR3 comprises 12 residues. Donor samples were obtained from healthy Caucasian individuals from Russia, aged about 6 to 90. Researchers report isolating at least 6.5 million PBMCs per sample. Combining a sample-barcoded 5' primer with a J-beta primer mix, a second PCR ran for about 7 to 11 cycles. A template-switch adaptor with 12 random nucleotides tagged each cDNA molecule. TCRdb used MiXCR to reprocess the 5' RACE reads, holding one entry per CDR3 protein. Among 700,000 or so distinct CDR3 sequences, roughly 43% were seen once, and the ten largest hold approximately 31%.

This chain joins TRBV7-7 and TRBJ2-7, with D unclear. The source material was blood. This clonotype was obtained from an elderly man in good health. CDR3 sequence (DNA): TGTGCTAGCAGCCCGGACGGTCTTCGGCAGTACTTC. It is translated as CASSPDGLRQYF.